Below, 23 T cell receptor beta chains from the same sample are listed, as sequenced in a study of shared clonotypes between healthy human individuals. Generated by immunoSEQ multiplex PCR, the TCRdb table keeps only in-frame clones and is missing some. Seen here are about 960,000 clones, 70% to 85% observed once, and the top ten hold approximately 1.5%. Sequencing used memory CD4+ T cells sorted from blood. Subset here: CD45RA-negative fraction. The receptors shown here come from a man younger than 30 in good health.

This chain links TRBV7-8 with TRBJ2-2, with a weak D call TRBD1 (6 bases). The CDR3 is made up of 15 amino acids. Trimming took 3 bases from V and 3 from J, leaving 11 bases between them. Germline CDR1 reads SGHVS; CDR2 reads FQNEAQ. The CDR3 nucleotides read TGTGCCAGCAGCTTCTCTTACAGGGACACCGGGGAGCTGTTTTTT. Residues: CASSFSYRDTGELFF.

The CDR3 bases are TGTGCCAGCAGTGAGGGGGGACCGGGATTCGAGCAGTACTTC. This codes for CASSEGGPGFEQYF. This chain uses TRBV6-1 with TRBJ2-7; possibly TRBD2 for D (6 bases). V gave up 3 bases and J gave up 6 bases, with 15 bases separating them. Per germline, CDR1 MNHNS and CDR2 SASEGT. CDR3 length: 14 amino acids.

As regards this clone: Additional DNA sequences in this sample encode the identical CDR3. This chain joins TRBV29-1 and TRBJ1-5; perhaps TRBD1 as D (5 bases). V was clipped by 6 bases and J by 5 bases, with 14 bases between them. Germline assignment: CDR1 SQVTM and CDR2 ANQGSEA. This CDR3 comprises 13 residues. CDR3 sequence reads: CSVGGGSDQPQHF. CDR3 nucleotides: TGCAGCGTGGGGGGGGGATCTGATCAGCCCCAGCATTTT.

This clone was seen just once. CDR3 sequence (DNA): TGTGCCAGCAGCTTAAAAAGACAGTTCGGAAGCACAGATACGCAGTATTTT. Its translation: CASSLKRQFGSTDTQYF. This chain uses TRBV11-2 with TRBJ2-3, with D maybe TRBD1 (5 bases). This CDR3 contains 17 residues. Per the germline V gene, CDR1 is SGHAT and CDR2 is FQNNGV. Between the trimmed V and J ends, which lost 2 bases and 0 bases, there was a span of 15 bases.

The V gene is TRBV30, the J gene TRBJ2-1, with 10 bases aligning to TRBD1. The CDR3 sequence is 15 residues long. Trimming at V came to 2 bases and at J to 5 bases, leaving 6 bases not matched to a gene. The germline gives CDR1 GTSNPN, CDR2 SVGIG (reference sequence). Here the CDR3 DNA reads TGTGCCTGGAGTAGACAGGGGGCCTTCAACAATGAGCAGTTCTTC. Translating gives CAWSRQGAFNNEQFF. The full variable domain, its missing parts supplied by reference TRBV30 and TRBJ2-1, is SQTIHQWPATLVQPVGSPLSLECTVEGTSNPNLYWYRQAAGRGLQLLFYSVGIGQISSEVPQNLSASRPQDRQFILSSKKLLLSDSGFYLCAWSRQGAFNNEQFFGPGTRLTVL.

The chain recombines TRBV7-9 with TRBJ1-4; tentatively, D is TRBD1 (6 bases). The CDR3 loop spans 18 amino acids. Germline loops: CDR1 SEHNR, CDR2 FQNEAQ (reference sequence). V was pared by 5 bases and J by 0 bases, with 19 bases between. Written as DNA, the CDR3 is TGTGCCAGCAGCGTCGGACAGATCGCTAGTTCAACTAATGAAAAACTGTTTTTT. Its protein is CASSVGQIASSTNEKLFF.

To note about this clone: Other DNA sequences within the sample encode an identical CDR3. This chain connects TRBV10-3 to TRBJ2-2; no definite D call. Between the trimmed V and J ends, which lost 6 bases and 7 bases, there was a span of 9 bases. This CDR3 is 12 amino acids long. Germline-derived CDR1 and CDR2 are ENHRY and SYGVKD. The CDR3 spells CAIRGTDGELFF. Here the CDR3 DNA reads TGTGCCATCAGGGGAACGGACGGGGAGCTGTTTTTT.

J is TRBJ1-1 and V is TRBV7-2; D remains ambiguous. There are 14 residues in the CDR3. The V gene's germline CDR1 is SGHTA and CDR2 FQGNSA. V dropped 2 bases and J dropped 0 bases, with 7 bases sitting between them. CDR3 protein: CASSLTQVNTEAFF. In nucleotides, the CDR3 is TGTGCCAGCAGCTTAACTCAGGTGAACACTGAAGCTTTCTTT.

In DNA form, the CDR3 reads TGCGCCAGCAGCCCGGGGACTAGCGGGGGCCAAGAGACCCAGTACTTC. Its protein product is CASSPGTSGGQETQYF. V gene TRBV5-1 combines with J gene TRBJ2-5; 14 nucleotides align to TRBD2. Germline loops: CDR1 SGHRS, CDR2 YFSETQ. Trimming took 4 bases from V and 1 from J; bases not matched to a gene: 3. The CDR3 length is 16 residues.

This clone was seen only a few times. The chain carries TRBV18 and TRBJ2-7, with a weak D call TRBD2 (5 bases). Trimming pared 3 bases from V and 5 bases from J, leaving 8 bases between. CDR3 length equals 12 residues. The germline V gene has CDR1 KGHSH and CDR2 LQKENI. The CDR3 sequence: CASSPDSDEQYF. The DNA for the CDR3 is TGTGCCAGCTCACCGGACTCGGACGAGCAGTACTTC.

The CDR3, as DNA: TGCGCCAGCAGCCAAGACGGGACGACAGATACGCAGTATTTT. Translated: CASSQDGTTDTQYF. This chain connects TRBV4-3 to TRBJ2-3; D is tentatively TRBD1 or TRBD2 (5 bases each). V was cut by 0 bases and J by 3 bases, with 7 bases left in between. The germline gives CDR1 LGHNA, CDR2 YSLEER. The CDR3 totals 14 residues.

This sequence joins TRBV2 and TRBJ2-1, with D tentatively TRBD2 (6 bases). The CDR3 is 14 residues long. CDR1 SNHLY and CDR2 FYNNEI come from the germline V gene. Trimming took 7 bases from V and 7 from J, leaving 17 bases between them. CDR3 protein: CASTILAKLNEQFF. For the CDR3, the DNA is TGTGCCAGCACGATCCTAGCGAAGTTAAATGAGCAGTTCTTC.

Comment on this clone: This CDR3 is also generated by other DNA sequences in the sample. This chain joins TRBV5-1 and TRBJ2-7; TRBD1 might be the D (6 bases). The germline gives CDR1 SGHRS, CDR2 YFSETQ. Trimming stripped 1 base from V and 3 bases from J, with 11 bases between. The CDR3 extends over 14 amino acids. CDR3 sequence: CASSLTGTSYEQYF. Here the CDR3 DNA reads TGCGCCAGCAGCTTGACCGGGACAAGCTACGAGCAGTACTTC.

CDR3 sequence reads: CASSYTGTGVSYEQYF. DNA of the CDR3: TGCGCCAGCAGCTATACCGGGACAGGGGTATCCTACGAGCAGTACTTC. The V and J genes are TRBV5-1 and TRBJ2-7; 10 nucleotides line up with TRBD1. This CDR3 contains 16 residues. Per germline, CDR1 SGHRS and CDR2 YFSETQ. V dropped 3 bases and J dropped 1; count of bases not matched to a gene: 7.

V is TRBV10-3 and J is TRBJ2-1; 9 bases are shared with TRBD2. This CDR3 has 15 amino acids. V was clipped by 5 bases and J by 8 bases; unmatched bases: 10. CDR1 is ENHRY, CDR2 SYGVKD, per germline. The CDR3 is CAISTGLASRDEQFF. CDR3 DNA: TGTGCCATCAGTACAGGACTAGCGTCTCGAGATGAGCAGTTCTTC.

The chain uses TRBV10-3 and TRBJ2-7; D could derive from TRBD1 or TRBD2 (5 bases each). The germline CDR1 and CDR2 sequences are ENHRY and SYGVKD. The CDR3 spans 13 residues. The ends were cut back, 10 bases at V and 2 bases at J, with 15 bases in the middle. The CDR3 spells CATYRDGTYEQYF. The CDR3 DNA is TGTGCCACCTACCGGGACGGAACCTACGAGCAGTACTTC.

As regards this clone: Just one base apart from a much larger clone, this may be a read error. At the DNA level, this CDR3 is encoded by other sequences in the same sample as well. This chain links TRBV2 with TRBJ1-2; D unclear. Trimming took 6 bases from V and 0 from J, leaving 5 bases between them. Germline-derived CDR1 and CDR2 are SNHLY and FYNNEI. The CDR3 consists of 12 residues. The CDR3 loop is CASSGANYGYTF. The CDR3 DNA reads TGTGCCAGCAGCGGGGCTAACTATGGCTACACCTTC.

The chain recombines TRBV10-3 with TRBJ1-1; D might be TRBD1 (5 bases). V was pared by 8 bases and J by 4 bases, with 11 bases between. From germline, CDR1 is ENHRY and CDR2 SYGVKD. This CDR3 has 12 residues. CDR3 nucleotide sequence: TGTGCCATCGGTACGGGGGGCACTGAAGCTTTCTTT. It codes for CAIGTGGTEAFF.

The V call is TRBV14, the J call TRBJ2-7; TRBD1 aligns across 9 bases. The CDR3 runs 14 residues. Per germline, CDR1 SGHDN and CDR2 FVKESK. After removal of 5 bases from V and 4 bases from J, the junction contained 6 bases not matched to a gene. CDR3 sequence (DNA): TGTGCCAGCAGCTTACAGGGGGCGCGGTACGAGCAGTACTTC. Its protein product is CASSLQGARYEQYF.

The V and J genes are TRBV5-6 and TRBJ2-3; 8 bases fit TRBD2. There are 14 residues in the CDR3. Trimming cost V 4 bases and J 4 bases; bases outside gene matches: 5. Germline loops: CDR1 SGHDT, CDR2 YYEEEE. The CDR3 DNA sequence: TGTGCCAGCAGCAGGCGGGGGGCCGCAGATACGCAGTATTTT. This encodes CASSRRGAADTQYF. The full variable domain, completed using reference TRBV5-6 and TRBJ2-3, is DAGVTQSPTHLIKTRGQQVTLRCSPKSGHDTVSWYQQALGQGPQFIFQYYEEEERQRGNFPDRFSGHQFPNYSSELNVNALLLGDSALYLCASSRRGAADTQYFGPGTRLTVL.

The chain couples TRBV5-4 to TRBJ2-1; perhaps TRBD2 as D (5 bases). Germline lookup yields CDR1 SGHNT and CDR2 YYREEE (reference sequence). This CDR3 comprises 15 residues. The V end was cut by 0 bases, the J end by 1 base, with 8 bases between. CDR3 protein: CASSLVTGSYNEQFF. In DNA, the CDR3 is TGTGCCAGCAGCTTGGTTACGGGATCCTACAATGAGCAGTTCTTC.

The V and J genes are TRBV28 and TRBJ1-1, with 8 bases matching TRBD1. The germline V gene has CDR1 MDHEN and CDR2 SYDVKM. This CDR3 spans 14 amino acids. With V trimmed by 5 bases and J by 5 bases, 7 bases remained unmatched. This CDR3 reads CASSLRGPWTEAFF. CDR3 nucleotides: TGTGCCAGCAGTCTCAGGGGGCCCTGGACTGAAGCTTTCTTT. Based on the CDR3 plus reference TRBV28 and TRBJ1-1, the full variable domain is DVKVTQSSRYLVKRTGEKVFLECVQDMDHENMFWYRQDPGLGLRLIYFSYDVKMKEKGDIPEGYSVSREKKERFSLILESASTNQTSMYLCASSLRGPWTEAFFGQGTRLTVV.

The rearrangement uses TRBV7-2 and TRBJ2-3; TRBD2 is a possible D gene (6 bases). CDR1 is SGHTA and CDR2 is FQGNSA in the germline V gene. This CDR3 region has 17 residues. The germline V and J ends were trimmed by 0 bases and 1 base, with 14 bases remaining between them. Here the CDR3 DNA reads TGTGCCAGCAGCTTAGCGTTAGTCGGGGGAGGCACAGATACGCAGTATTTT. Its protein is CASSLALVGGGTDTQYF. The variable domain in full, with the rest retrieved from reference TRBV7-2 and TRBJ2-3, is GAGVSQSPSNKVTEKGKDVELRCDPISGHTALYWYRQSLGQGLEFLIYFQGNSAPDKSGLPSDRFSAERTGGSVSTLTIQRTQQEDSAVYLCASSLALVGGGTDTQYFGPGTRLTVL.